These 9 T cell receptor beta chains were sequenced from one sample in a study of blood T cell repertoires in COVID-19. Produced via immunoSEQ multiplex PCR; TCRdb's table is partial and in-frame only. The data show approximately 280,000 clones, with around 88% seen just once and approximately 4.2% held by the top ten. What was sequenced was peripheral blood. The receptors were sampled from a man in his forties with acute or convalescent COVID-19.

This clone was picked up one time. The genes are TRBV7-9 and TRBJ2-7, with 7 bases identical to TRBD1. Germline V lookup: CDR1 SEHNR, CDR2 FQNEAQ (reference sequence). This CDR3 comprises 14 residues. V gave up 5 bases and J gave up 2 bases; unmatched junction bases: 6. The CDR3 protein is CASSPRTGTYEQYF. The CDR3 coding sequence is TGTGCCAGCAGCCCCCGGACAGGTACCTACGAGCAGTACTTC.

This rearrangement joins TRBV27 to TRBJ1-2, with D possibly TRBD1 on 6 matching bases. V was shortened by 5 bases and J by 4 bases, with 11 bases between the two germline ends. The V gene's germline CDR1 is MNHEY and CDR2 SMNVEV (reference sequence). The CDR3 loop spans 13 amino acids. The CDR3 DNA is TGTGCCAGCAGTCCCCGGACAGCCTATGGCTACACCTTC. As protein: CASSPRTAYGYTF.

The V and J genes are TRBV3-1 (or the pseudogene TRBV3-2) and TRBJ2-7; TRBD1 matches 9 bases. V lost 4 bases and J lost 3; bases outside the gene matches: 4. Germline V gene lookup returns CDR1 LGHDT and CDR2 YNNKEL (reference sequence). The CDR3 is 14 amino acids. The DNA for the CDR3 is TGTGCCAGCAGCCTCCGGGACAGGGTCTACGAGCAGTACTTC. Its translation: CASSLRDRVYEQYF.

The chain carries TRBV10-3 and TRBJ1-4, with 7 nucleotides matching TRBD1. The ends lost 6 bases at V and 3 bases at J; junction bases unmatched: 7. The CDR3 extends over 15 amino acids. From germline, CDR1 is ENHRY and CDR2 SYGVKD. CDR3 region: CAIRAGGTPNEKLFF. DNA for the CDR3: TGTGCCATCAGGGCAGGGGGGACCCCTAATGAAAAACTGTTTTTT.

The CDR3 region is CASSLGGTASGYGYTF. The CDR3 bases are TGTGCCAGCAGCTTAGGGGGGACAGCCTCTGGGTATGGCTACACCTTC. The V and J genes are TRBV7-9 and TRBJ1-2; 7 nucleotides align to TRBD1. The CDR3 contains 16 residues. Germline CDR1 is SEHNR and CDR2 is FQNEAQ (reference sequence). Trimming at V came to 1 base and at J to 5 bases, leaving 10 bases not matched to a gene.

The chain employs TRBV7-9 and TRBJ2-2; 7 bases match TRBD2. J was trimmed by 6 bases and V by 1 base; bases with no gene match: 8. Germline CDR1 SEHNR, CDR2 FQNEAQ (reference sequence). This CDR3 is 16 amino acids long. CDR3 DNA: TGTGCCAGCAGCTTAGGGGCTAGCGGAAACCCCGGGGAGCTGTTTTTT. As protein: CASSLGASGNPGELFF.

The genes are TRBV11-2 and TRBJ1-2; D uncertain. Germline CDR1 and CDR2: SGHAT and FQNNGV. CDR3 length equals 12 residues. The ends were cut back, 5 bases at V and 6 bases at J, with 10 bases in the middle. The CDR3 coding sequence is TGTGCCAGCAGCCATGGTCGGGATGGCTACACCTTC. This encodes CASSHGRDGYTF.

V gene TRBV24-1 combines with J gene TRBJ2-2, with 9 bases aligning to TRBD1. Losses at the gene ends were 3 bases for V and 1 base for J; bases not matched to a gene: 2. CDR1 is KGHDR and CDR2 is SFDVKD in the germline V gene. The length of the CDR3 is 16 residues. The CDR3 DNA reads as TGTGCCACCAGTGATGCGGACAGGGGGAACACCGGGGAGCTGTTTTTT. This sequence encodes CATSDADRGNTGELFF.

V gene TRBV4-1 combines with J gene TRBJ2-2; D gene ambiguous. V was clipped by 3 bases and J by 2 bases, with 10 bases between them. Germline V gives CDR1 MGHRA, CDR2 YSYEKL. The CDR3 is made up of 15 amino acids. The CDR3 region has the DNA TGCGCCAGCAGCCACCCGACACGAAACACCGGGGAGCTGTTTTTT. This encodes CASSHPTRNTGELFF.